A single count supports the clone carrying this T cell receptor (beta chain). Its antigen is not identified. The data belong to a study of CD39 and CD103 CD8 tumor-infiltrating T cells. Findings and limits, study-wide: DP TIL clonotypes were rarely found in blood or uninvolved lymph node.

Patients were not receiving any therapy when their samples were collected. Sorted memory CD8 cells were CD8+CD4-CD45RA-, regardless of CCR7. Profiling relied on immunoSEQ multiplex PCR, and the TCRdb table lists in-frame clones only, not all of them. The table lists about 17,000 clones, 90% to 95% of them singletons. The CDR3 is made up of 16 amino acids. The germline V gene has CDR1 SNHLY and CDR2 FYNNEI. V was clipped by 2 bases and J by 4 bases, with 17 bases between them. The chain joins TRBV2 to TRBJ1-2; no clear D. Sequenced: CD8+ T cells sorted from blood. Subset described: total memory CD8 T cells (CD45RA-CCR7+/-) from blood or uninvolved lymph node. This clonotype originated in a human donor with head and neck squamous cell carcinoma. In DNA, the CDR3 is TGTGCCAGCAGTGAAATAGATACCGGGATACTCTATGGCTACACCTTC. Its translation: CASSEIDTGILYGYTF. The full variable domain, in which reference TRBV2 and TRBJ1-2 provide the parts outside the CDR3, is EPEVTQTPSHQVTQMGQEVILRCVPISNHLYFYWYRQILGQKVEFLVSFYNNEISEKSEIFDDQFSVERPDGSNFTLKIRSTKLEDSAMYFCASSEIDTGILYGYTFGSGTRLTVV.